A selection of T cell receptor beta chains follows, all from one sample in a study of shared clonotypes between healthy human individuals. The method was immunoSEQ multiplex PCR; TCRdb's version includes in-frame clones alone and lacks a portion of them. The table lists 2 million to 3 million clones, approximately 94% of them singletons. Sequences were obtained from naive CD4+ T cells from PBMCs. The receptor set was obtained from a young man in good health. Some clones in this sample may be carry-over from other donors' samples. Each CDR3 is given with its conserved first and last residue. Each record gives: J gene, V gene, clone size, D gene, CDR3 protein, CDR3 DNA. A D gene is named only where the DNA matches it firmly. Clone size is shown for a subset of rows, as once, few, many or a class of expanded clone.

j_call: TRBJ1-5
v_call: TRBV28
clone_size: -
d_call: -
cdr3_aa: CASSALQGSGDSNQPQHF
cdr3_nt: TGTGCCAGCAGTGCCCTCCAGGGGAGTGGGGATAGCAATCAGCCCCAGCATTTT

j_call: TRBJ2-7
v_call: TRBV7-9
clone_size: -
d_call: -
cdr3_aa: CASSLGGQNYEQYF
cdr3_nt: TGTGCCAGCAGCTTAGGCGGACAGAACTACGAGCAGTACTTC

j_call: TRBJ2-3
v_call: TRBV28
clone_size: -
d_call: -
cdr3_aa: CASRGRPTTDTQYF
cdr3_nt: TGTGCCAGCAGGGGTCGTCCTACCACAGATACGCAGTATTTT

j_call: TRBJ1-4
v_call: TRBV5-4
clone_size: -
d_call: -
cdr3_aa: CASSPGQGAEKLFF
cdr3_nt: TGTGCCAGCAGCCCGGGGCAGGGCGCTGAAAAACTGTTTTTT

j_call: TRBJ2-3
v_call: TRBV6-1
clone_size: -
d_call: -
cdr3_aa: CASSEAQGPPDTQYF
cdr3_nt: TGTGCCAGCAGTGAAGCGCAGGGACCCCCAGATACGCAGTATTTT

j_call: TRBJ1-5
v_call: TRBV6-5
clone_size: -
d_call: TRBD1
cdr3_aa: CASRSGTVNQPQHF
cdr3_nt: TGTGCCAGCCGGTCCGGGACAGTTAATCAGCCCCAGCATTTT

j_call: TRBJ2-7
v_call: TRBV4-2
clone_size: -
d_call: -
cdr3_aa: CASTLGSYEQYF
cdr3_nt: TGTGCCAGCACCCTGGGGTCCTACGAGCAGTACTTC

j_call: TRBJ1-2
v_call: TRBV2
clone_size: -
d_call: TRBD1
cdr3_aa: CASIRSGTANYGYTF
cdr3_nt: TGTGCCAGCATCAGATCCGGGACAGCTAACTATGGCTACACCTTC

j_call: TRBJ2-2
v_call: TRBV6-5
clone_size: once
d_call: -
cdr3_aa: CASTQAPRTGELFF
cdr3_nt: TGTGCCAGCACCCAAGCCCCGAGGACCGGGGAGCTGTTTTTT

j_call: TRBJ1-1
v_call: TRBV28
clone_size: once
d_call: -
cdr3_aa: CASKGGRNTEAFF
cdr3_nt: TGTGCCAGCAAGGGGGGTCGGAACACTGAAGCTTTCTTT

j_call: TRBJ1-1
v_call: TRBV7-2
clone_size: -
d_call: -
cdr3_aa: CASSLRGWTEAFF
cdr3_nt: TGTGCCAGCAGCTTACGGGGTTGGACTGAAGCTTTCTTT

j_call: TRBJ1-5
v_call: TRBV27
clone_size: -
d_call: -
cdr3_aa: CASSSGQTFNQPQHF
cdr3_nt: TGTGCCAGCAGTTCGGGGCAGACTTTCAATCAGCCCCAGCATTTT

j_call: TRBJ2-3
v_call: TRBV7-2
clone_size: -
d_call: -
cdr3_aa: CASSLRPFNTQYF
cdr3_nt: TGTGCCAGCAGCTTGCGACCCTTTAATACGCAGTATTTT

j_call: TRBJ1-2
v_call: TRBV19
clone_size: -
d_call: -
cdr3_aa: CASTGTFPGYTF
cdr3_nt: TGTGCCAGTACCGGGACATTCCCTGGCTACACCTTC

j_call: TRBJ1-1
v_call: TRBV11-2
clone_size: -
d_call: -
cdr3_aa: CASKVATEAFF
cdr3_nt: TGTGCCAGCAAGGTTGCCACTGAAGCTTTCTTT

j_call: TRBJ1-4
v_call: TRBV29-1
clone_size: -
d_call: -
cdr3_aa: CSALILGEKLFF
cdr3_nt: TGCAGCGCTCTCATCCTGGGTGAAAAACTGTTTTTT

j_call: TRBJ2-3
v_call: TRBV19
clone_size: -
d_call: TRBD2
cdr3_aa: CASSPGGGRDTDTQYF
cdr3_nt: TGTGCCAGTAGTCCCGGGGGCGGGAGGGACACAGATACGCAGTATTTT

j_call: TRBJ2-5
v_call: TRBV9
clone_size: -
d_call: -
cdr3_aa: CASSVRDKETQYF
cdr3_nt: TGTGCCAGCAGCGTCCGAGATAAAGAGACCCAGTACTTC

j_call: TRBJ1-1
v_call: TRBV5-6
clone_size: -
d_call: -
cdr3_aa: CASSLIPTLGTEAFF
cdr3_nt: TGTGCCAGCAGCTTGATCCCCACCTTGGGCACTGAAGCTTTCTTT

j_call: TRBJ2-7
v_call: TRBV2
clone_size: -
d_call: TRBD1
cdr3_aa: CASSENRGQVWQYF
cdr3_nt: TGTGCCAGCAGCGAAAACAGGGGACAGGTGTGGCAGTACTTC

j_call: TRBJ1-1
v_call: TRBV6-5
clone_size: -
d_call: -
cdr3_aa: CASSEGITPAFF
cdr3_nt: TGTGCCAGCAGTGAGGGGATCACGCCGGCTTTCTTT

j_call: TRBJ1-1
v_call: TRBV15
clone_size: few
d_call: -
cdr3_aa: CATSEGWNTEAFF
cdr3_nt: TGTGCCACCAGCGAGGGGTGGAACACTGAAGCTTTCTTT

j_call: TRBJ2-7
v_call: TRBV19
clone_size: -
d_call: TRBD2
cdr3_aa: CASSGSGSGGYEQYF
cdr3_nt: TGTGCCAGTAGTGGCTCCGGTAGCGGGGGTTACGAGCAGTACTTC

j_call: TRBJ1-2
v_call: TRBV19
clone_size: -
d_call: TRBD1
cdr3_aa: CASTLGTQGAYGYTF
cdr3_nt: TGTGCCAGTACTTTGGGGACGCAGGGGGCATATGGCTACACCTTC

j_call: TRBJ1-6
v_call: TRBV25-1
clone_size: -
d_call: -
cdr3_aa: CASSELTQDNSPLHF
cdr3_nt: TGTGCCAGCAGTGAATTGACACAAGATAATTCACCCCTCCACTTT

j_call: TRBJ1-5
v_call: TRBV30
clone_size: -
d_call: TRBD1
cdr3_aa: CAWATGGGQPQHF
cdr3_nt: TGTGCCTGGGCTACAGGGGGGGGTCAGCCCCAGCATTTT

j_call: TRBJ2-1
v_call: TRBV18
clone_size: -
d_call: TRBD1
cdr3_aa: CASSPRQGIYNEQFF
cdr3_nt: TGTGCCAGCTCACCACGACAGGGTATCTACAATGAGCAGTTCTTC

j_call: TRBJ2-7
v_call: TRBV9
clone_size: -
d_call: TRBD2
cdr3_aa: CASSPQTSGSYEQYF
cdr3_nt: TGTGCCAGCAGCCCACAGACTAGCGGGAGCTACGAGCAGTACTTC